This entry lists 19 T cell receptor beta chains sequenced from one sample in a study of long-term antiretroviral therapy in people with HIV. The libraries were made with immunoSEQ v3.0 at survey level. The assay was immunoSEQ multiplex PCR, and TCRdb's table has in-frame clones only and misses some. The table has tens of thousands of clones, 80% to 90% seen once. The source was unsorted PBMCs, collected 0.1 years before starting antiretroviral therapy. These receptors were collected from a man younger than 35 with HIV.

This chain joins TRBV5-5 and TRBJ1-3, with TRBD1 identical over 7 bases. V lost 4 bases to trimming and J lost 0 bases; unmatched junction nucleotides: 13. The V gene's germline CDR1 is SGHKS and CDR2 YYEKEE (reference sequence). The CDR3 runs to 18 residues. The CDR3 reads CASSQLEGTAISGNTIYF. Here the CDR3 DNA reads TGTGCCAGCAGCCAGTTGGAAGGGACAGCAATCTCTGGAAACACCATATATTTT.

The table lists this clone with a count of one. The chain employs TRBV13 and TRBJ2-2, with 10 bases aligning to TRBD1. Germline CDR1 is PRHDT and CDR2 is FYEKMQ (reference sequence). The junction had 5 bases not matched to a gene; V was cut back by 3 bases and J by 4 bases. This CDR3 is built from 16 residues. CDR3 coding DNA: TGTGCCAGCAGCTTTACGACAGGGGGCCTCACCGGGGAGCTGTTTTTT. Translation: CASSFTTGGLTGELFF.

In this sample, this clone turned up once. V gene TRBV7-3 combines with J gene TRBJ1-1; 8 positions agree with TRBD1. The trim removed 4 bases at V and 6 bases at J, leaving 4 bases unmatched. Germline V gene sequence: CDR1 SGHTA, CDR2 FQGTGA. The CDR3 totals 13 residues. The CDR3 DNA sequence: TGTGCCAGCAGCTCACAGGGGGGATCTGAAGCTTTCTTT. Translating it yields CASSSQGGSEAFF.

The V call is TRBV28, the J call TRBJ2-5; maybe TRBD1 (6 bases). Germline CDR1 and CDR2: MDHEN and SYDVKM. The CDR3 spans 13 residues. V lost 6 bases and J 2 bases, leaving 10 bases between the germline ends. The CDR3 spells CASSGTPQETQYF. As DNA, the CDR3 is TGTGCCAGCAGCGGGACACCTCAAGAGACCCAGTACTTC.

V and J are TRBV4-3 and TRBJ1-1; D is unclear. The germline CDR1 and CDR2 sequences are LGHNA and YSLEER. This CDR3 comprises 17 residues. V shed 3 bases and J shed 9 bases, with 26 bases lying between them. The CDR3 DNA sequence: TGCGCCAGCAGCCAGGAAGAACCGAAAAGACGACCTCGGCAAGCTTTCTTT. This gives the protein CASSQEEPKRRPRQAFF.

In DNA, the CDR3 is TGTGCCAGCAGCGATACGGCAGAGAACACTGAAGCTTTCTTT. It translates to CASSDTAENTEAFF. The chain links TRBV6-1 to TRBJ1-1; no definite D call. The CDR3 sequence is 14 residues long. The germline gives CDR1 MNHNS, CDR2 SASEGT. Deletions cut 6 bases from V and 1 base from J, with 12 bases between.

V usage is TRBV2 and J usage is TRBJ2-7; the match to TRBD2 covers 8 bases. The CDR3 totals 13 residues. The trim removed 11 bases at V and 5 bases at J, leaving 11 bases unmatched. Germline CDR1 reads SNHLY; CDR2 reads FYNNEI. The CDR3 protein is CAGSGGVIHEQYF. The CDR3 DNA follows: TGTGCCGGGTCCGGGGGGGTGATCCACGAGCAGTACTTC.

The CDR3 DNA follows: TGTGCCAGCGTCCACAGGGGGAACAATCAGCCCCAGCATTTT. It is translated as CASVHRGNNQPQHF. V and J are TRBV6-1 and TRBJ1-5; TRBD1 agrees at 8 bases. Germline loops: CDR1 MNHNS, CDR2 SASEGT. This CDR3 spans 14 amino acids. V was clipped by 8 bases and J by 3 bases; unmatched bases: 6.

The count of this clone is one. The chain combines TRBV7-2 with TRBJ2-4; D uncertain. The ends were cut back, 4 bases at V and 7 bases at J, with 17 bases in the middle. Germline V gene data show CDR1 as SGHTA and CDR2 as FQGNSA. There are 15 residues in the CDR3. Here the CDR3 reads CASSSGPNYPNIQYF. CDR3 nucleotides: TGTGCCAGCAGCTCCGGGCCTAACTACCCCAACATTCAGTACTTC.

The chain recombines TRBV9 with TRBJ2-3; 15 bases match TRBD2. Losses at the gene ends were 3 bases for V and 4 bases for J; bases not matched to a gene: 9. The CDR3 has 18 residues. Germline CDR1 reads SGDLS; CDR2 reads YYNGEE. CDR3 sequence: CASSAGLAGGLIPDTQYF. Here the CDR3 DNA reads TGTGCCAGCAGCGCGGGACTAGCGGGAGGTCTAATCCCAGATACGCAGTATTTT. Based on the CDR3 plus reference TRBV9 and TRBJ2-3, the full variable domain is DSGVTQTPKHLITATGQRVTLRCSPRSGDLSVYWYQQSLDQGLQFLIQYYNGEERAKGNILERFSAQQFPDLHSELNLSSLELGDSALYFCASSAGLAGGLIPDTQYFGPGTRLTVL.

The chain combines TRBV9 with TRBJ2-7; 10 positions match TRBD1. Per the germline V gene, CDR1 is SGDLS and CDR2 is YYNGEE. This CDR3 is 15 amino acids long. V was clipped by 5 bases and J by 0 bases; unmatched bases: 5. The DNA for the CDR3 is TGTGCCAGCAGTCCAGACAGGGGGCCCTCCTACGAGCAGTACTTC. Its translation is CASSPDRGPSYEQYF.

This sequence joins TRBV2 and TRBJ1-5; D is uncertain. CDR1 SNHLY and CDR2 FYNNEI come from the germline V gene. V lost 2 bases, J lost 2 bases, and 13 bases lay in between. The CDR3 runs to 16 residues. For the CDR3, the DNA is TGTGCCAGCAGTGAAACGGTTGTGGGTGGCAATCAGCCCCAGCATTTT. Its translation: CASSETVVGGNQPQHF. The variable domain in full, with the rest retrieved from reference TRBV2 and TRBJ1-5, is EPEVTQTPSHQVTQMGQEVILRCVPISNHLYFYWYRQILGQKVEFLVSFYNNEISEKSEIFDDQFSVERPDGSNFTLKIRSTKLEDSAMYFCASSETVVGGNQPQHFGDGTRLSIL.

The CDR3 sequence is CASSQDGKGAKNIQYF. CDR3 nucleotides: TGTGCCAGCAGCCAAGATGGGAAGGGGGCGAAAAACATTCAGTACTTC. V gene TRBV4-2 combines with J gene TRBJ2-4, with 7 bases matching TRBD1. This CDR3 spans 16 amino acids. With V trimmed by 0 bases and J by 4 bases, 6 bases remained unmatched. Germline CDR1 reads LGHNA; CDR2 reads YNFKEQ.

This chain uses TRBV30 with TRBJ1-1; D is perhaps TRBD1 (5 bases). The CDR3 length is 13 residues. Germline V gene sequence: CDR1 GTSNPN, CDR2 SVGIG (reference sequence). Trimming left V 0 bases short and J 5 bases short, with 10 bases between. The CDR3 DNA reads TGTGCCTGGAGTGTACACGGGGGGACTGAAGCTTTCTTT. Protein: CAWSVHGGTEAFF.

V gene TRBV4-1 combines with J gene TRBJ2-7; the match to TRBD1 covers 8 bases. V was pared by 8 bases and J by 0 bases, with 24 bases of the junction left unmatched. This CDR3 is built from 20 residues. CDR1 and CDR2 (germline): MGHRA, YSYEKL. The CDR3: CASRPGMIPGTGDSSYEQYF. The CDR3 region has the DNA TGCGCCAGCCGTCCTGGCATGATTCCCGGGACAGGCGACAGCTCCTACGAGCAGTACTTC.

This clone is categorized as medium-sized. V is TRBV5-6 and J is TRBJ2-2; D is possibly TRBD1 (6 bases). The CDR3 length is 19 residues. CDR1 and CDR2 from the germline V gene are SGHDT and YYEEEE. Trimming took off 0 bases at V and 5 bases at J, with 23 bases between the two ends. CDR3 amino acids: CASSLASVRGPDGTGELFF. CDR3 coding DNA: TGTGCCAGCAGCTTGGCTTCGGTCAGGGGACCCGACGGGACCGGGGAGCTGTTTTTT.

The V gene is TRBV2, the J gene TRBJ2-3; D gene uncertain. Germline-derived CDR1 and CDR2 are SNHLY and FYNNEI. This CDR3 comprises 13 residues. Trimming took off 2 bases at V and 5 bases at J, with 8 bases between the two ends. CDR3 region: CASSESAGDTQYF. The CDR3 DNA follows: TGTGCCAGCAGTGAATCAGCCGGAGATACGCAGTATTTT.

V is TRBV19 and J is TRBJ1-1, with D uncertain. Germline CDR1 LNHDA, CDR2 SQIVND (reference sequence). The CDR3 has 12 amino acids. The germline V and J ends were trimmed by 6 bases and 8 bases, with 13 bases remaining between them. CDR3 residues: CASSSEAREAFF. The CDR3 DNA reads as TGTGCCAGTAGCTCCGAGGCTAGGGAAGCTTTCTTT.

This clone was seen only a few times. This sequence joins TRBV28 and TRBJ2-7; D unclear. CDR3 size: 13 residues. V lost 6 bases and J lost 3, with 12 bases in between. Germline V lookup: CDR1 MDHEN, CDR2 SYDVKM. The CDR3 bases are TGTGCCAGCAGGGTGAAGCCACACTACGAGCAGTACTTC. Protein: CASRVKPHYEQYF.